The entry that follows covers one TCR beta chain sequence. What it recognizes is unknown. The length of the CDR3 is 16 residues. The germline V gene encodes CDR1 SGHNT and CDR2 YENEEA. Trimming removed 5 bases from V and 5 bases from J; junction bases left unmatched: 7. The sample originates from a study of cytomegalovirus exposure and HLA in healthy donors. General observations from the study: TCR beta sequences numbering 15,000 to 20,000 were associated with HLA alleles at 0.05 false discovery rate in a later analysis.

A multiplex PCR was run with 60 Vbeta primers and 13 Jbeta primers. Using immunoSEQ multiplex PCR, the repertoire was profiled, and TCRdb retains in-frame clones only, with some absent. Reported are 150,000 or so clones; the ten largest clones contain under 2%. Sequenced: PBMCs. The rearrangement links TRBV11-3 to TRBJ2-2, with 11 bases identical to TRBD2. This receptor was identified in a woman in her 50s in good health and CMV-seronegative. This CDR3 is CASSPLAGGNTGELFF. The CDR3 DNA is TGTGCCAGCAGCCCATTAGCGGGGGGGAATACCGGGGAGCTGTTTTTT.